This T cell receptor beta chain came from a study of T cell responses to AZD1222 COVID-19 vaccine. Study-wide results and caveats: Donors, mostly white British, included more females; clonal diversity was possibly underestimated.

This table comes from immunoSEQ multiplex PCR, and its TCRdb copy is limited to in-frame clones, with some not included. The table lists some 150,000 clones, approximately 93% of them singletons. With regard to this clone: Its antigen is unidentified.

The germline V gene has CDR1 MNHEY and CDR2 SVGAGI. V was trimmed by 2 bases and J by 4 bases, leaving 3 bases between them. The CDR3 has 11 amino acids. The TCR originated in an adult in good health. Sequenced material: peripheral blood, taken on day 0 of AZD1222 vaccination. This chain links TRBV6-5 with TRBJ2-7; D call uncertain. CDR3 in amino acids: CASSYRYEQYF. In nucleotides, the CDR3 is TGTGCCAGCAGTTACAGATACGAGCAGTACTTC.